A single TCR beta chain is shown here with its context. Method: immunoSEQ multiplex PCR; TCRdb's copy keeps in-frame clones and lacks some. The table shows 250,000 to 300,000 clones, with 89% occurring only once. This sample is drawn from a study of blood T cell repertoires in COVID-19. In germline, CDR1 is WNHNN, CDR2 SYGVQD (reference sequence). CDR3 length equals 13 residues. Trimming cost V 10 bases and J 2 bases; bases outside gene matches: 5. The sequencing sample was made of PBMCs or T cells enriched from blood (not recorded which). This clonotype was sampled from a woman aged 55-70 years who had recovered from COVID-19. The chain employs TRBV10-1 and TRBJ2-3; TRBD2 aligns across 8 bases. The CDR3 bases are TGCGCCACCTCCGGGGGGGTCACAGATACGCAGTATTTT. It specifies CATSGGVTDTQYF.